The rows below give T cell receptor beta chains drawn from one sample of a study of T cell changes during pregnancy in multiple sclerosis. Generated by immunoSEQ multiplex PCR, the TCRdb table keeps only in-frame clones and is missing some. The data contain tens of thousands of clones, under 95% of them seen just once; the ten biggest clones take up approximately 2.8%. The material sequenced was CD8+ T cells from peripheral blood mononuclear cells, taken before pregnancy. All receptors come from a female donor with multiple sclerosis, enrolled in a pregnancy study. Both conserved end residues are part of each CDR3. A D gene is named only where the DNA matches it firmly. Clone size is shown for a subset of rows, as once, few, many or a class of expanded clone.

TRBD1	TRBJ2-7	TRBV19	.	CASRAGGEQYF	TGTGCCAGTAGGGCAGGGGGCGAGCAGTACTTC
.	TRBJ2-1	TRBV10-3	.	CAISGGAGGSYNEQFF	TGTGCCATCAGTGGGGGGGCAGGGGGCTCCTACAATGAGCAGTTCTTC
TRBD1	TRBJ1-2	TRBV4-3	.	CASSQAGQGDYGYTF	TGCGCCAGCAGCCAAGCGGGACAGGGGGACTATGGCTACACCTTC
TRBD2	TRBJ2-1	TRBV7-8	.	CASSLEASGGDEQFF	TGTGCCAGCAGCTTAGAGGCTAGCGGGGGAGATGAGCAGTTCTTC
.	TRBJ1-1	TRBV7-9	.	CASSLYRNTEAFF	TGTGCCAGCAGCTTATACAGGAACACTGAAGCTTTCTTT
.	TRBJ1-5	TRBV19	.	CASSPARRIASNQPQHF	TGTGCCAGTAGTCCCGCCCGCAGAATTGCCTCCAATCAGCCCCAGCATTTT
.	TRBJ2-7	TRBV5-5	.	CASSSGTPLHEQYF	TGTGCCAGCAGCTCCGGGACACCCCTACACGAGCAGTACTTC
.	TRBJ1-1	TRBV4-1	few	CASSAQAVNTEAFF	TGCGCCAGCAGCGCACAGGCAGTGAACACTGAAGCTTTCTTT
.	TRBJ2-1	TRBV7-8	.	CASSGQTDRQFF	TGTGCCAGCAGCGGGCAAACGGACAGGCAGTTCTTC
.	TRBJ2-2	TRBV23-1	once	CASSQIGGAGELFF	TGCGCCAGCAGTCAAATAGGGGGGGCCGGGGAGCTGTTTTTT
.	TRBJ2-7	TRBV14	once	CASRETYEQYF	TGTGCCAGCAGGGAGACCTACGAGCAGTACTTC
TRBD2	TRBJ2-1	TRBV27	.	CASSLGLALNEQFF	TGTGCCAGCAGTTTAGGACTAGCCCTCAATGAGCAGTTCTTC
.	TRBJ2-1	TRBV15	.	CATSRDLPGDSDNEQFF	TGTGCCACCAGCAGAGATCTTCCGGGAGACTCCGACAATGAGCAGTTCTTC
.	TRBJ1-1	TRBV7-2	once	CASSLSLGLNTEAFF	TGTGCCAGCAGCTTAAGCCTCGGGTTGAACACTGAAGCTTTCTTT
.	TRBJ1-2	TRBV6-5	.	CASTQGEGYTF	TGTGCCAGCACTCAGGGTGAGGGCTACACCTTC
.	TRBJ2-5	TRBV15	.	CATSTSSVQETQYF	TGTGCCACCAGCACCAGTAGCGTTCAAGAGACCCAGTACTTC
TRBD1	TRBJ2-7	TRBV4-1	.	CASSHVQGGSYEQYF	TGCGCCAGCAGCCACGTACAGGGGGGTTCCTACGAGCAGTACTTC
TRBD2	TRBJ2-3	TRBV5-1	.	CASSGTSGPTDTQYF	TGCGCCAGCAGTGGGACTAGCGGACCCACAGATACGCAGTATTTT
.	TRBJ2-5	TRBV9	.	CASSDYRETQYF	TGTGCCAGCAGCGACTACCGGGAGACCCAGTACTTC
TRBD2	TRBJ2-1	TRBV4-2	.	CASSQDAGTSGTAYNEQFF	TGTGCCAGCAGCCAAGACGCCGGGACTAGCGGGACCGCCTACAATGAGCAGTTCTTC
.	TRBJ2-5	TRBV5-1	.	CASRRGGGETQYF	TGCGCCAGCAGGCGCGGAGGAGGGGAGACCCAGTACTTC
.	TRBJ2-3	TRBV11-2	.	CASSWGRGTDTQYF	TGTGCCAGCAGCTGGGGTCGTGGGACTGATACGCAGTATTTT
TRBD1	TRBJ2-7	TRBV15	.	CATGTGDYEQYF	TGTGCCACCGGGACAGGGGACTACGAGCAGTACTTC
TRBD1	TRBJ2-5	TRBV7-9	.	CASSQQGIQETQYF	TGTGCCAGCAGCCAACAGGGGATCCAAGAGACCCAGTACTTC
.	TRBJ2-7	TRBV4-3	once	CASSQSVEGREQYF	TGCGCCAGCAGCCAAAGCGTCGAAGGCCGCGAGCAGTACTTC
TRBD1	TRBJ2-1	TRBV4-2	.	CASSQDRTGGKNEQFF	TGTGCCAGCAGCCAAGATAGGACAGGGGGTAAGAATGAGCAGTTCTTC
.	TRBJ1-1	TRBV2	few	CASSVGGSTEAFF	TGTGCCAGCAGTGTTGGGGGGAGCACTGAAGCTTTCTTT
TRBD1	TRBJ1-1	TRBV4-3	.	CASSQDRIGGTGYTEAFF	TGCGCCAGCAGCCAAGATCGAATAGGGGGGACAGGGTATACTGAAGCTTTCTTT
.	TRBJ2-2	TRBV6-4	few	CASSDSGTNTGELFF	TGTGCCAGCAGTGATTCAGGGACTAACACCGGGGAGCTGTTTTTT
TRBD1	TRBJ1-1	TRBV9	.	CASSKWDSHMNTEAFF	TGTGCCAGCAGCAAGTGGGACAGCCACATGAACACTGAAGCTTTCTTT